Described below is a single TCR beta chain sequence and its context. A much larger clone differs from this one at a single base, so this may be a read error. The source of the sample is a study of T cells in Graves' hyperthyroidism and ophthalmopathy. Study summary: It was at initial diagnosis, before any treatment, that peripheral blood was collected.

It was RNA transcripts that yielded the amplified TCR beta CDR3 regions. The TCR CDR3 first-round RT-PCR relied on the HTBI primer set. TCRdb processed the multiplex PCR reads anew with MiXCR; each CDR3 protein has one entry. The table includes around 530,000 distinct CDR3 sequences, roughly 17% detected once. The clonotype was recovered from a young woman with Graves' ophthalmopathy. Source material: blood.

CDR3 sequence: CASSLEWQAYTYEQYF. The CDR3 coding sequence is TGTGCCAGCAGCTTAGAATGGCAGGCCTACACATACGAGCAGTACTTC. This chain joins TRBV7-9 and TRBJ2-7, with unresolved D. The CDR3 covers 16 residues. V dropped 1 base and J dropped 4 bases, with 17 bases sitting between them. Germline CDR1 reads SEHNR; CDR2 reads FQNEAQ (reference sequence).